This is a list of T cell receptor beta chains from one sample in a study of post-analysis software for immune sequencing data. TCRdb fed the PCR reads into MiXCR, producing one record per CDR3 protein. The table records roughly 670,000 distinct CDR3 sequences, approximately 60% of them present only once. The sequenced sample consisted of blood. These TCRs come from a girl aged 2 to 10 with multiple sclerosis. Both conserved end residues are part of each CDR3. A D gene is named only where the DNA matches it firmly. A clone size is listed for some rows: how often the clone was seen (once, few, many), or a class if it is expanded.

CDR3 DNA: TGTGCCAGGGCCTACCGGGCCAATTCACCCCTCCACTTT
CDR3 protein: CARAYRANSPLHF
V gene: TRBV2
D gene: -
J gene: TRBJ1-6
clone size: -

CDR3 DNA: TGTGCCAGCAGCTCTGCAGGGACCCAAACTGAAGCTTTCTTT
CDR3 protein: CASSSAGTQTEAFF
V gene: TRBV7-3
D gene: -
J gene: TRBJ1-1
clone size: -

CDR3 DNA: TGCAGCGTTGAAGATCTCGCGACAGGGCTGAACACTGAAGCTTTCTTT
CDR3 protein: CSVEDLATGLNTEAFF
V gene: TRBV29-1
D gene: TRBD1
J gene: TRBJ1-1
clone size: -

CDR3 DNA: TGTGCCAGCAGTTTTGGGGGGCGGTTTAGGACAGATACGCAGTATTTT
CDR3 protein: CASSFGGRFRTDTQYF
V gene: TRBV27
D gene: -
J gene: TRBJ2-3
clone size: -

CDR3 DNA: TGTGCCAGCAGGGGAACTGAAGCTTTCTTT
CDR3 protein: CASRGTEAFF
V gene: TRBV12-3/TRBV12-4
D gene: -
J gene: TRBJ1-1
clone size: -

CDR3 DNA: TGTGCCAGCAGTTTAAAGTCCGGGACAGGAGGTGGCTACACCTTC
CDR3 protein: CASSLKSGTGGGYTF
V gene: TRBV12-3/TRBV12-4
D gene: TRBD1
J gene: TRBJ1-2
clone size: -

CDR3 DNA: TGTGCCAGCTCACCACCGGGACAGTTCCCTTCGAGCACTGAAGCTTTCTTT
CDR3 protein: CASSPPGQFPSSTEAFF
V gene: TRBV18
D gene: TRBD1
J gene: TRBJ1-1
clone size: -

CDR3 DNA: TGTGCCAGCAGTTACATGGTGGGTGAAGCTTTCTTT
CDR3 protein: CASSYMVGEAFF
V gene: TRBV6-5
D gene: -
J gene: TRBJ1-1
clone size: -

CDR3 DNA: TGCAGCGTTGGTTTACCTACAGCGAACACTGAAGCTTTCTTT
CDR3 protein: CSVGLPTANTEAFF
V gene: TRBV29-1
D gene: -
J gene: TRBJ1-1
clone size: -

CDR3 DNA: TGTGCCATCGGACCCCTTCTTAATCAGCCCCAGCATTTT
CDR3 protein: CAIGPLLNQPQHF
V gene: TRBV6-1
D gene: -
J gene: TRBJ1-5
clone size: once

CDR3 DNA: TGTGCCAGCAGCCGCCTCAGGGGCGGGGAGACCCAGTACTTC
CDR3 protein: CASSRLRGGETQYF
V gene: TRBV6-6
D gene: -
J gene: TRBJ2-5
clone size: few

CDR3 DNA: TGTGCTAGTGGTTTGGCCCTGGACAGCTCCTACAATGAGCAGTTCTTC
CDR3 protein: CASGLALDSSYNEQFF
V gene: TRBV12-5
D gene: -
J gene: TRBJ2-1
clone size: few

CDR3 DNA: TGCAGTGCGTCCGACCAGCCAGAGACCCAGTACTTC
CDR3 protein: CSASDQPETQYF
V gene: TRBV20-1
D gene: -
J gene: TRBJ2-5
clone size: -

CDR3 DNA: TGCAGTGCTAGAGATCCTAGCGGGACTACAGATACGCAGTATTTT
CDR3 protein: CSARDPSGTTDTQYF
V gene: TRBV20-1
D gene: TRBD2
J gene: TRBJ2-3
clone size: few

CDR3 DNA: TGCAGCGTTAAAGGGACGGCGGAAGGGGCTGGCTACACCTTC
CDR3 protein: CSVKGTAEGAGYTF
V gene: TRBV29-1
D gene: -
J gene: TRBJ1-2
clone size: -

CDR3 DNA: TGCGCCAGCAGCCCGACGACAGTCATTCACTATGGCTACATCTTC
CDR3 protein: CASSPTTVIHYGYIF
V gene: TRBV5-1
D gene: -
J gene: TRBJ1-2
clone size: -

CDR3 DNA: TGTGCCACCAGTGATCCTTTAGCGGGGGGGGAGACCCAGTACTTC
CDR3 protein: CATSDPLAGGETQYF
V gene: TRBV24-1
D gene: TRBD2
J gene: TRBJ2-5
clone size: once

CDR3 DNA: TGCAGTGCTAGGGGACAGGGGGCAGCGGGTGGCTACACCTTC
CDR3 protein: CSARGQGAAGGYTF
V gene: TRBV20-1
D gene: TRBD1
J gene: TRBJ1-2
clone size: -